This T cell receptor (beta chain) was captured in a study of blood T cell repertoires in COVID-19. Germline V gives CDR1 SEHNR, CDR2 FQNEAQ (reference sequence). The CDR3 contains 15 residues. Trimming took off 2 bases at V and 3 bases at J, with 13 bases between the two ends. TCRdb keeps only in-frame clones here, not all; method: immunoSEQ multiplex PCR. The sample lists 330,000 or so clones; roughly nine tenths were seen once. Across 24 US areas, participants ranged in age from roughly 18 to 95 years. The TCR sequence derives from a woman in her 30s who had recovered from COVID-19. The rearrangement links TRBV7-9 to TRBJ1-2, with D unresolved. The sequenced material came from PBMCs or T cells enriched from blood (not recorded which). This chain's CDR3 is CASSLMLGPHYGYTF. CDR3 DNA sequence: TGTGCCAGCAGCTTAATGCTGGGCCCCCACTATGGCTACACCTTC.